This T cell receptor (beta chain) was identified in a study of CD8+CD57+ T cells in acquired aplastic anemia. Study findings and constraints: Sharing between patients and controls was observed for 25 to 30 CD8+ CDR3 sequences.

All sequencing subjects had displayed CD8+CD57+ cell expansion on flow cytometry. As a group, the patients uniformly had severe acquired aplastic anemia. Germline V CDR1 and CDR2: KGHDR, SFDVKD. V dropped 4 bases and J dropped 1 base, with 7 bases sitting between them. CDR3 length: 15 amino acids. This clonotype was recorded many times. The antigen remains unidentified. Genomic DNA acted as the template from which TCR beta VDJ combination and CDR3 sequence profiling were carried out. One entry per CDR3 protein, called by TCRdb with MiXCR from the reads. The sample includes a few hundred thousand distinct CDR3 sequences, around 50% seen only once; the top ten take 20%.

The chain uses TRBV24-1 and TRBJ2-6; D perhaps matches TRBD1 (5 bases). This sequence was found in a human donor with aplastic anemia. The sample consisted of sorted CD4+, CD8+, or CD8+CD57+ T cells (not recorded which) from PBMCs. The CDR3, as DNA: TGTGCCACCAGTGACCCAGGGTCTGGGGCCAACGTCCTGACTTTC. Encoded protein: CATSDPGSGANVLTF.